This T cell receptor beta chain was profiled in a study of T cell responses to AZD1222 COVID-19 vaccine. Study findings and constraints: Vaccination with two AZD1222 doses was followed by a rise in Spike-specific TCR breadth and depth. Mapped onto spike, vaccine-associated CD4 TCRs spanned it and were dominant at 160-218 and 743-854. Baseline seropositivity occurred in only 5 to 7 AZD1222 recipients.

Measured with immunoSEQ multiplex PCR; TCRdb has only the in-frame clones, and not every one. The table shows about 73,000 clones, with roughly nine tenths occurring only once. As for this clone: Its antigen is unknown.

The length of the CDR3 is 14 residues. Trimming shortened V by 8 bases and J by 6 bases, and 14 bases separated the two germline ends. Germline CDR1 reads ENHRY; CDR2 reads SYGVKD. This clonotype originated in an adult who received the AZD1222 COVID-19 vaccine. Sequenced material: peripheral blood, taken 28 days after the second AZD1222 dose. The rearrangement uses TRBV10-3 and TRBJ1-6; D not certain. This chain's CDR3 is CAICRGPSNSPLHF. Written as DNA, the CDR3 is TGTGCCATCTGCCGCGGGCCCTCTAATTCACCCCTCCACTTT.